The 7 T cell receptor beta chains in this list originate from one sample, sequenced in a study of shared clonotypes between healthy human individuals. Naive CD8 cells comprised CD45RO-negative, CCR7-positively selected cells, excluding terminally differentiated effector memory CD45RA+ cells. The table came from immunoSEQ multiplex PCR; TCRdb's copy has only in-frame clones and leaves some out. The sample records some 2.1 million clones, around 95% being singletons. Sequencing was done on a sample of naive CD8+ T cells from PBMCs. These receptors all come from a man aged 18 to 30 in good health. Some clones in this sample may be carry-over from other donors' samples.

The V gene is TRBV11-2, the J gene TRBJ1-5, with 7 bases that match TRBD1. The CDR3 has 14 residues. CDR1 and CDR2 from the germline V gene are SGHAT and FQNNGV. J was trimmed by 5 bases and V by 5 bases; bases with no gene match: 6. The CDR3 spells CASSPGTVDQPQHF. In nucleotides, the CDR3 is TGTGCCAGCAGCCCCGGGACAGTGGATCAGCCCCAGCATTTT.

Only one count was recorded for this clone. This chain connects TRBV27 to TRBJ2-2; tentatively, D is TRBD1 (6 bases). The CDR3 has 13 residues. Per the germline V gene, CDR1 is MNHEY and CDR2 is SMNVEV (reference sequence). Trimming pared 8 bases from V and 2 bases from J, leaving 9 bases between. In DNA, the CDR3 is TGTGCCAGCCAGGACAGAAACACCGGGGAGCTGTTTTTT. Protein sequence: CASQDRNTGELFF.

This clone is a singleton in its sample. CDR3 sequence (DNA): TGTGCCAGCGAGGTCTCGAGCTCCTACAATGAGCAGTTCTTC. This encodes CASEVSSSYNEQFF. The chain employs TRBV28 and TRBJ2-1; D remains unclear. This CDR3 comprises 14 residues. CDR1 MDHEN and CDR2 SYDVKM come from the germline V gene. Trimming shortened V by 8 bases and J by 0 bases, and 11 bases separated the two germline ends.

The chain links TRBV4-3 to TRBJ2-7, with D tentatively TRBD2 (7 bases). CDR1 is LGHNA and CDR2 is YSLEER in the germline V gene. Trimming pared 0 bases from V and 2 bases from J, leaving 14 bases between. The CDR3 runs to 16 residues. The CDR3 coding sequence is TGCGCCAGCAGCCAAGAAGGTGTGCGGGGGCCCTACGAGCAGTACTTC. Translating it yields CASSQEGVRGPYEQYF.

The V and J genes are TRBV14 and TRBJ1-3, with D maybe TRBD1 (6 bases). CDR1 and CDR2 (germline): SGHDN, FVKESK. The CDR3 sequence is 14 residues long. V was cut by 1 base and J by 5 bases, with 9 bases left in between. The CDR3 DNA follows: TGTGCCAGCAGCCAAGGACAGGCCAGAAACACCATATATTTT. This sequence encodes CASSQGQARNTIYF.

The chain combines TRBV11-2 with TRBJ2-1, with TRBD2 identical over 7 bases. The CDR3 sequence is 15 residues long. V gave up 1 base and J gave up 7 bases; unmatched junction bases: 7. The germline V gene has CDR1 SGHAT and CDR2 FQNNGV. CDR3 sequence (DNA): TGTGCCAGCAGCTTAGTCGGGGGAGGGCCGAATGAGCAGTTCTTC. Translating it yields CASSLVGGGPNEQFF. Supplemented by reference TRBV11-2 and TRBJ2-1, the full variable domain reads EAGVAQSPRYKIIEKRQSVAFWCNPISGHATLYWYQQILGQGPKLLIQFQNNGVVDDSQLPKDRFSAERLKGVDSTLKIQPAKLEDSAVYLCASSLVGGGPNEQFFGPGTRLTVL.

This clone appeared a few times. The chain uses TRBV2 and TRBJ1-1, with no clear D. V lost 4 bases and J lost 5, with 14 bases in between. Per germline, CDR1 SNHLY and CDR2 FYNNEI. The CDR3 covers 14 residues. DNA of the CDR3: TGTGCCAGCAGTGGTTGGACCTTTGAAACTGAAGCTTTCTTT. The encoded protein is CASSGWTFETEAFF.